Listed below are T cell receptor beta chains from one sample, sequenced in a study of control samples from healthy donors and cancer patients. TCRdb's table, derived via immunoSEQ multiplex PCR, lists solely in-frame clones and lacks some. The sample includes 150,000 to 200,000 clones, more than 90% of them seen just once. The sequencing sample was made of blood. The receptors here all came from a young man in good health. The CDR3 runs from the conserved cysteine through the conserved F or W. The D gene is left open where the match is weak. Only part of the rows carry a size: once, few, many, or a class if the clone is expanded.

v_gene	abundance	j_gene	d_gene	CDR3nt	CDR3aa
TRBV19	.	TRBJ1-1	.	TGTGCCAGTAGCGAAGCAGGTTTTGACACTGAAGCTTTCTTT	CASSEAGFDTEAFF
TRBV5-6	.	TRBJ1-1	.	TGTGCCAGCAGCGTTCCGGGAACTAGGGAAGCTTTCTTT	CASSVPGTREAFF
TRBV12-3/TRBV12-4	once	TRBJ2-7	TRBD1	TGTGCCAGCAGTTTGACAGGGGGCGAGCAGTACTTC	CASSLTGGEQYF
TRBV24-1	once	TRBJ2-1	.	TGTGCCACCAGTGATCGGACCCTTCAGCTGAAGCAGTTCTTC	CATSDRTLQLKQFF
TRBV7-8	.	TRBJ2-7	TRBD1	TGTGCCAGCAGCCCACATGGACAGGGGAACTCGGGTGAGCAGTACTTC	CASSPHGQGNSGEQYF
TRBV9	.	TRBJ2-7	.	TGTGCCAGCAGCGTAGAGGGGGGGTACTCCTACGAGCAGTACTTC	CASSVEGGYSYEQYF
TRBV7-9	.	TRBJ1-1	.	TGTGCCAGCAGCCCGGAGGCACTAGGGAACACTGAAGCTTTCTTT	CASSPEALGNTEAFF
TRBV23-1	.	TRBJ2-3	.	TGCGCCAGCAGTCATAACTCCGGACGAAACTCAGATACGCAGTATTTT	CASSHNSGRNSDTQYF
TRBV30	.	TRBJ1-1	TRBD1	TGTGCCTGGAGGGGACAGGGGGCGGCGAAAGCTTTCTTT	CAWRGQGAAKAFF
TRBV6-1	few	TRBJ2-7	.	TGTGCCAGCAGTGAATTCTACGAGCAGTACTTC	CASSEFYEQYF
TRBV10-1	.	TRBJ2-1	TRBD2	TGCGCCAGCAGCCTTAGCGGGAGGAACAATGAGCAGTTCTTC	CASSLSGRNNEQFF
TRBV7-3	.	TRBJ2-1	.	TGTGCCAGCAGCTACGTATGGGGCGGGCCCTCCTACAATGAGCAGTTCTTC	CASSYVWGGPSYNEQFF
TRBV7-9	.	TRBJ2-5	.	TGTGCCAGCAGCTTAGAGTGGGACCAAGAGACCCAGTACTTC	CASSLEWDQETQYF
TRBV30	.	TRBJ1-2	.	TGTGCCTGGAGTGCCGGGAGGATCGGCTACACCTTC	CAWSAGRIGYTF
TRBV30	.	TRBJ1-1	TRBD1	TGTGCCTGGAGTCGGACAGGGAACACTGAAGCTTTCTTT	CAWSRTGNTEAFF